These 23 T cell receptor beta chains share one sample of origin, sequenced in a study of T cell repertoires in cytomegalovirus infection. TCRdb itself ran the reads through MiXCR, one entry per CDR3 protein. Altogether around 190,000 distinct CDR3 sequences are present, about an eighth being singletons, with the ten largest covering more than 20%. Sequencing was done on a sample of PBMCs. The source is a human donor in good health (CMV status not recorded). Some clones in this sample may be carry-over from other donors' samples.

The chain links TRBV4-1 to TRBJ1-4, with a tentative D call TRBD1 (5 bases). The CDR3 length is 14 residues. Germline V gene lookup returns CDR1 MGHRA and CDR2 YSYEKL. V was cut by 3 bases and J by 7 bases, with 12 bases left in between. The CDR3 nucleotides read TGCGCCAGCAGCCATACGGGGGTTTCTGAAAAACTGTTTTTT. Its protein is CASSHTGVSEKLFF.

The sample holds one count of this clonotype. CDR3 amino acids: CASSQVRGAGELFF. CDR3 bases: TGTGCCAGCAGCCAAGTTAGGGGTGCTGGGGAGCTGTTTTTT. The chain joins TRBV14 to TRBJ2-2, with a possible D match to TRBD1 (5 bases). The CDR3 is made up of 14 amino acids. Germline values: CDR1 SGHDN, CDR2 FVKESK. V was pared by 1 base and J by 8 bases, with 11 bases between.

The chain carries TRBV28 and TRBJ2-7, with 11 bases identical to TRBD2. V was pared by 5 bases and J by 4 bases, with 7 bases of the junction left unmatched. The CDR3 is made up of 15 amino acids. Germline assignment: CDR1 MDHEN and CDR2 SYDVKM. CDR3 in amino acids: CASSEPGTSGYEQYF. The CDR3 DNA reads TGTGCCAGCAGTGAGCCCGGGACTAGCGGATACGAGCAGTACTTC.

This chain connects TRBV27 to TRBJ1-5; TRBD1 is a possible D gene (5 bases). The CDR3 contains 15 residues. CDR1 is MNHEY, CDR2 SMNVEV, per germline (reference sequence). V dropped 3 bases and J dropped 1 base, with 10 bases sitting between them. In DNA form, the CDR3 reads TGTGCCAGCAGTTTGGGGGGGATCAGCAATCAGCCCCAGCATTTT. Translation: CASSLGGISNQPQHF.

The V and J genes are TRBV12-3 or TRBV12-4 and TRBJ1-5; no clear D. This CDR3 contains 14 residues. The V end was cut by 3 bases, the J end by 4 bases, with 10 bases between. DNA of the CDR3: TGTGCCAGCAGTTTTGCGGCAGTTAATCAGCCCCAGCATTTT. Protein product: CASSFAAVNQPQHF.

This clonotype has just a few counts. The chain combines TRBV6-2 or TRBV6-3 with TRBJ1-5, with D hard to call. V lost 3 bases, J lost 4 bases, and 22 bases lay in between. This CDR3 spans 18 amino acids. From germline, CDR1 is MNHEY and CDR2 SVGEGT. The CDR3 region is CASSYPSSIVRVNQPQHF. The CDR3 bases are TGTGCCAGCAGTTATCCCTCCTCAATCGTAAGGGTTAATCAGCCCCAGCATTTT.

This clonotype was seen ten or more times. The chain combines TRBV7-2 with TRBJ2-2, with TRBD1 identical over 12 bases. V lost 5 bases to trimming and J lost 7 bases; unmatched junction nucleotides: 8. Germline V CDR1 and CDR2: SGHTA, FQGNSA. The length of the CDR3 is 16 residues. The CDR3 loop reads CASSLVGQGAIGELFF. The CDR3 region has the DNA TGTGCCAGCAGCCTTGTGGGACAGGGGGCTATCGGGGAGCTGTTTTTT. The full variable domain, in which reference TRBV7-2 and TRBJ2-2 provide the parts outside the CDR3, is GAGVSQSPSNKVTEKGKDVELRCDPISGHTALYWYRQSLGQGLEFLIYFQGNSAPDKSGLPSDRFSAERTGGSVSTLTIQRTQQEDSAVYLCASSLVGQGAIGELFFGEGSRLTVL.

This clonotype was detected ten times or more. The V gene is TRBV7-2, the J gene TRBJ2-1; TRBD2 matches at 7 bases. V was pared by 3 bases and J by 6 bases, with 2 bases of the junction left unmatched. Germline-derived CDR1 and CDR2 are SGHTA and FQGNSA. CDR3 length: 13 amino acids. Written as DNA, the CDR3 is TGTGCCAGCAGCTTGTGGGGGGGCAATGAGCAGTTCTTC. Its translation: CASSLWGGNEQFF. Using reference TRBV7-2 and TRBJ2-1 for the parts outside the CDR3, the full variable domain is GAGVSQSPSNKVTEKGKDVELRCDPISGHTALYWYRQSLGQGLEFLIYFQGNSAPDKSGLPSDRFSAERTGGSVSTLTIQRTQQEDSAVYLCASSLWGGNEQFFGPGTRLTVL.

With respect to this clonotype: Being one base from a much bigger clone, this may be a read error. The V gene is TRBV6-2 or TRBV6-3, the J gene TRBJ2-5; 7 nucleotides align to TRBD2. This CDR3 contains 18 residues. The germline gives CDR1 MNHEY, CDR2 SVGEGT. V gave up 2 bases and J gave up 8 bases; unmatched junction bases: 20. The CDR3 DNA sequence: TGTGCCAGCAGTTACAGGCGGGGGAATCAAGACGCTTCAGATACCCAGTACTTC. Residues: CASSYRRGNQDASDTQYF.

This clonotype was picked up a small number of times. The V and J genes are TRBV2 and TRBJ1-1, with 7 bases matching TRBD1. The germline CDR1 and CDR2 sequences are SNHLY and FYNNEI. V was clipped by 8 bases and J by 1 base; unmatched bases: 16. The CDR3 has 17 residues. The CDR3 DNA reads TGTGCCAGCGAACGGGAATTAGGGGACAGTCGGAACACTGAAGCTTTCTTT. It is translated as CASERELGDSRNTEAFF.

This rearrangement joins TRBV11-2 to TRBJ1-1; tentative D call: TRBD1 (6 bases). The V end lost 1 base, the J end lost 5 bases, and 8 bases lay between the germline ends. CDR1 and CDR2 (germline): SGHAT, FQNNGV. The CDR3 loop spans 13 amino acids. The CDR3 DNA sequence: TGTGCCAGCAGCTTAGTTACAGGGACTGAAGCTTTCTTT. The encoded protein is CASSLVTGTEAFF. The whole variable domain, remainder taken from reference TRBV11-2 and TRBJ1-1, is EAGVAQSPRYKIIEKRQSVAFWCNPISGHATLYWYQQILGQGPKLLIQFQNNGVVDDSQLPKDRFSAERLKGVDSTLKIQPAKLEDSAVYLCASSLVTGTEAFFGQGTRLTVV.

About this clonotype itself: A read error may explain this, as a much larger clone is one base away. CDR3 protein: CASSSTGANTEAFF. The CDR3 DNA reads TGTGCCAGCAGTTCCACAGGGGCGAACACTGAAGCTTTCTTT. The V and J genes are TRBV12-3 or TRBV12-4 and TRBJ1-1; 7 bases map to TRBD1. Trimming removed 4 bases from V and 1 base from J; junction bases left unmatched: 3. This CDR3 has 14 residues.

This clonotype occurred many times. The DNA for the CDR3 is TGTGCCAGCACCCCTCTAGACAATGAGCAGTTCTTC. It is translated as CASTPLDNEQFF. This chain uses TRBV6-1 with TRBJ2-1; unclear D gene. The CDR3 is 12 amino acids. The germline V and J ends were trimmed by 7 bases and 5 bases, with 9 bases remaining between them. Germline V gene data show CDR1 as MNHNS and CDR2 as SASEGT.

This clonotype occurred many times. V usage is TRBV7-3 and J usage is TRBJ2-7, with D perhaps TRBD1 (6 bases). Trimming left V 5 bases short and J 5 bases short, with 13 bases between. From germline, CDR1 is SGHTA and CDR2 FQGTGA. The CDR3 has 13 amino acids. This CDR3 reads CASSRGTIHEQYF. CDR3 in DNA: TGTGCCAGCAGCCGTGGGACAATCCACGAGCAGTACTTC.

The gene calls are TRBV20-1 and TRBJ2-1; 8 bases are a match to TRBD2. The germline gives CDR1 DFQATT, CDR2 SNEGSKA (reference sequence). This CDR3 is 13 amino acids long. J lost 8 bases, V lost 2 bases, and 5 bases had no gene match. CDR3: CSARKAGVYEQFF. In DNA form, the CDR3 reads TGCAGTGCTAGAAAAGCGGGAGTCTATGAGCAGTTCTTC.

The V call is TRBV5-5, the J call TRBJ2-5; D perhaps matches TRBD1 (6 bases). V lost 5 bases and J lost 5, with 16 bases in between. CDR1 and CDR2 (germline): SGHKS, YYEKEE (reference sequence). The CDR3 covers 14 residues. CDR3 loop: CASSRDNTRETQYF. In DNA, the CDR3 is TGTGCCAGCAGTCGGGACAACACAAGGGAGACCCAGTACTTC.

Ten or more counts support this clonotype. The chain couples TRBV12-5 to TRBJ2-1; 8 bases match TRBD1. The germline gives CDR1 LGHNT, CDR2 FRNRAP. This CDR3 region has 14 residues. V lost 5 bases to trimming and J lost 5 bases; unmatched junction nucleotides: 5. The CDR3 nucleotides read TGTGCTAGTGGTCTACAGGGACAGGACAATGAGCAGTTCTTC. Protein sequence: CASGLQGQDNEQFF.

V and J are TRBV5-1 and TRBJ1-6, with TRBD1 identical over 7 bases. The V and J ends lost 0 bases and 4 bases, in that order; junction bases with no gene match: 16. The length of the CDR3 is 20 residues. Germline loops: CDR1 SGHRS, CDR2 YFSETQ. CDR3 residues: CASSLDAPGKGTVYNSPLHF. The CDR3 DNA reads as TGCGCCAGCAGCTTGGACGCTCCCGGGAAGGGGACAGTATATAATTCACCCCTCCACTTT. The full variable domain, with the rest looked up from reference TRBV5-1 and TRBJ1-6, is KAGVTQTPRYLIKTRGQQVTLSCSPISGHRSVSWYQQTPGQGLQFLFEYFSETQRNKGNFPGRFSGRQFSNSRSEMNVSTLELGDSALYLCASSLDAPGKGTVYNSPLHFGNGTRLTVT.

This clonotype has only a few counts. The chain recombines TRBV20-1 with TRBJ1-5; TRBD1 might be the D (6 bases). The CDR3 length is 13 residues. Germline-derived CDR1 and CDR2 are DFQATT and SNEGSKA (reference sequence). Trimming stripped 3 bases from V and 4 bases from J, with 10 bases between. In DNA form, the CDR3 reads TGCAGTGCTAGGGACAGCCTAAATCAGCCCCAGCATTTT. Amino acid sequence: CSARDSLNQPQHF.

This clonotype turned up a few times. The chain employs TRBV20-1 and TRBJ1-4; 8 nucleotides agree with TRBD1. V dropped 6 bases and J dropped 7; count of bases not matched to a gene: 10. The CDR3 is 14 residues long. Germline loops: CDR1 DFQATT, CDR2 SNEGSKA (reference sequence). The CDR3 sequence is CSAPHRGDGEKLFF. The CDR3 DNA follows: TGCAGTGCGCCTCACAGGGGGGACGGTGAAAAACTGTTTTTT.

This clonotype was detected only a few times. CDR3 protein: CSAITGQGDPYEQYF. For the CDR3, the DNA is TGCAGTGCTATTACGGGACAAGGGGACCCCTACGAGCAGTACTTC. The J gene is TRBJ2-7, the V gene TRBV20-1, with TRBD1 as a possible D gene (6 bases). Germline CDR1 and CDR2: DFQATT and SNEGSKA (reference sequence). V gave up 4 bases and J gave up 2 bases, with 18 bases separating them. The CDR3 spans 15 residues.

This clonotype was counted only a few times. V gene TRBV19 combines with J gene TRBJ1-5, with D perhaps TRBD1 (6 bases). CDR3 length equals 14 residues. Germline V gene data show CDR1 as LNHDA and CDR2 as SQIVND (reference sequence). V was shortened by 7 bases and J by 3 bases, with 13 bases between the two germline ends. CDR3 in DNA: TGTGCCAGTACTTGGGGGGCAGTCAATCAGCCCCAGCATTTT. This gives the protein CASTWGAVNQPQHF.

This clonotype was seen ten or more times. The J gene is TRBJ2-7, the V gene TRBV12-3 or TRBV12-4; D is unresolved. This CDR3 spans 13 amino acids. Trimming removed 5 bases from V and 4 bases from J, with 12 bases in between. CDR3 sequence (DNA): TGTGCCAGCAGTCTCGACGTCAGATACGAGCAGTACTTC. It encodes CASSLDVRYEQYF.